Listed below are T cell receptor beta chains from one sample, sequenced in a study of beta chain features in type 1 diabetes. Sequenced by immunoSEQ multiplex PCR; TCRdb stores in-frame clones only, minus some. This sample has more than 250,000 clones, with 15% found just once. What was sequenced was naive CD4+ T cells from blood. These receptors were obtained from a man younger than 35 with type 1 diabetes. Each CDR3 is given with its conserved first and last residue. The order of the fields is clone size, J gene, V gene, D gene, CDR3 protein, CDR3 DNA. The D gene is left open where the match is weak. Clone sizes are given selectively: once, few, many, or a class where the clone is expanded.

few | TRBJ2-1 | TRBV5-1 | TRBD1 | CASSLAGTGGNEQFF | TGCGCCAGCAGCTTAGCGGGGACAGGGGGCAATGAGCAGTTCTTC
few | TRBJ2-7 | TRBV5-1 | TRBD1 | CASSPQGVGEQYF | TGCGCCAGCAGCCCACAGGGGGTTGGAGAGCAGTACTTC
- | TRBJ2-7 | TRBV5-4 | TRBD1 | CASSRLGQGSSYEQYF | TGTGCCAGCAGCCGACTAGGACAGGGAAGCTCCTACGAGCAGTACTTC
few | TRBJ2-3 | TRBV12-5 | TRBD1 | CASAGQGGDTQYF | TGTGCTAGTGCAGGACAGGGGGGGGATACGCAGTATTTT
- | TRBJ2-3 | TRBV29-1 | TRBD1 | CSVPGQGADTQYF | TGCAGCGTGCCGGGACAGGGGGCAGATACGCAGTATTTT
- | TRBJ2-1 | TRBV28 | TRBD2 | CASSTSGTSSYNEQFF | TGTGCCAGCAGCACTAGCGGGACTAGCTCCTACAATGAGCAGTTCTTC
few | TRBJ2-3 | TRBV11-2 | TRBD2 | CASSLRTSGTDTQYF | TGTGCCAGCAGCTTAAGGACTAGCGGCACAGATACGCAGTATTTT
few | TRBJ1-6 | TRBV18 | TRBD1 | CASSGQGDSPLHF | TGTGCCAGCTCGGGACAGGGGGATTCACCCCTCCACTTT
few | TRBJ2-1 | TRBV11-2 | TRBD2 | CASSLGGTSDNEQFF | TGTGCCAGCAGCTTAGGCGGGACTAGCGACAATGAGCAGTTCTTC
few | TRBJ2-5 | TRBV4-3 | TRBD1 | CASSQGQGGETQYF | TGCGCCAGCAGCCAGGGACAGGGTGGAGAGACCCAGTACTTC
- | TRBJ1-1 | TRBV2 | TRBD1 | CASRTGGWIGTEAFF | TGTGCCAGCCGGACAGGGGGGTGGATAGGTACTGAAGCTTTCTTT
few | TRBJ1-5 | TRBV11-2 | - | CASSLDSFSNQPQHF | TGTGCCAGCAGCTTGGACAGTTTTAGCAATCAGCCCCAGCATTTT
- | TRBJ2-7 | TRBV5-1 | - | CASSQDIEQYF | TGCGCCAGCAGCCAAGACATAGAGCAGTACTTC
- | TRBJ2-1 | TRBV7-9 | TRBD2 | CASSPLMGGSYNEQFF | TGTGCCAGCAGCCCTTTAATGGGGGGGTCCTACAATGAGCAGTTCTTC